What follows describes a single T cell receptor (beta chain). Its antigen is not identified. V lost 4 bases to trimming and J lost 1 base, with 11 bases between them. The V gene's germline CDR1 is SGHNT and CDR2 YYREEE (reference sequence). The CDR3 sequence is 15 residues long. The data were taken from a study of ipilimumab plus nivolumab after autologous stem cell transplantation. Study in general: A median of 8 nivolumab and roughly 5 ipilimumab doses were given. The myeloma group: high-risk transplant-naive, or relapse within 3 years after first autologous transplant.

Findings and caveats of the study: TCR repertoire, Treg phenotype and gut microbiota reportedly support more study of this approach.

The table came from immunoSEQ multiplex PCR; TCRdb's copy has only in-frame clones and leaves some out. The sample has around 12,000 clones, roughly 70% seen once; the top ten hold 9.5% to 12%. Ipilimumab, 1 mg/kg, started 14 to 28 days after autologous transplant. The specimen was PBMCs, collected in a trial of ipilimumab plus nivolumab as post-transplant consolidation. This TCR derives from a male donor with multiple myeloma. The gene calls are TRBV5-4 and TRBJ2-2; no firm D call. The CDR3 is CASSQLSGNTGELFF. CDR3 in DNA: TGTGCCAGCAGCCAACTCTCAGGGAACACCGGGGAGCTGTTTTTT.